The source of this TCR beta chain is a study of T cell responses to AZD1222 COVID-19 vaccine. Study results and caveats: Once two AZD1222 doses were given, Spike-specific TCR breadth and depth went up.

This CDR3 region has 13 residues. V was cut by 3 bases and J by 2 bases, with 8 bases left in between. In germline, CDR1 is MNHEY, CDR2 SVGAGI. The assay was immunoSEQ multiplex PCR, and TCRdb's table has in-frame clones only and misses some. The profile shows more than 110,000 clones, roughly 90% of them singletons. Note on this clone: As yet, its antigen is unknown.

This sequence originates from an adult who received the AZD1222 COVID-19 vaccine. The gene calls are TRBV6-5 and TRBJ2-7, with D maybe TRBD1 (6 bases). The sample in question was peripheral blood, obtained 28 days after the second AZD1222 dose. In DNA form, the CDR3 reads TGTGCCAGCAGTTATAGACAGGCCTACGAGCAGTACTTC. Its protein product is CASSYRQAYEQYF.